The entry below gives a single T cell receptor beta chain sequence along with its context. This clonotype was detected a few times. Its binding antigen is unknown. No much larger clone exists at a distance of one base, and base qualities are not known. The data originate from a study of T-cell memory formation after mild COVID-19 (dated by TCRdb to the early 2020s). In terms of the full investigation: Most TCR sequence clusters were specific to one of the two donors. Longitudinal TCRalpha and TCRbeta repertoire sequencing tracked T-cell clones expanding and contracting after mild COVID-19 in a couple of donors. Two young, previously healthy adult volunteers, one female and one male, were included in the cohort.

V and J lose 2 bases and 7 bases, and a span of 10 bases separates them. CDR1 and CDR2 (SGHRS, YFSETQ) derive from the germline V gene. The CDR3 has 13 amino acids, counting the end cysteine and phenylalanine. Only the CDR3 portion is preserved as DNA: 39 bases, with reading frame beginning at the first base. TCRdb lists the instrument as Illumina NovaSeq 6000. cDNA libraries for TCRalpha and TCRbeta were prepared by 5'RACE using constant-segment primers, with sample barcodes and unique molecular identifiers added. RNA was extracted from every sample with Trizol reagent. Library amplification was performed in two PCR steps, and a second sample barcode and Illumina TruSeq adapters were introduced in the second step. Sequencing of libraries was performed on an Illumina NovaSeq with 2 x 150 bp paired-end reads. As for the original processing: Reads were demultiplexed and collapsed into UMI-guided consensus sequences with migec v1.2.7. Using mixcr v2.1.11, UMI consensuses were aligned to TRA and TRB V and J templates and then assembled into clonotypes. Expanded or contracted clonotypes were those called significant by both edgeR and NoisET, with noise models trained on biological replicates. For edgeR calls, the thresholds were a false discovery rate-adjusted p below 0.01 and a log2 fold-change of 1. As an exploratory analysis of dynamics, PCA with hierarchical clustering was applied to max-normalized trajectories of the 1000 most abundant clonotypes. Separately sequenced CD4+ and CD8+ repertoires were used to assign the CD4 or CD8 phenotype of responding clones. In TCRdb, the public reads were trimmed at Q25 with fastp and aligned with MiXCR, with productive beta chains retained. Every distinct CDR3 protein forms one entry, paired with its most common genes and DNA. The V and J calls shown here were made by TCRdb, not taken from the authors' results. This sample is represented by 290,000 or so distinct CDR3 sequences; roughly a fifth of them were singletons. Roughly 21% of the sample is held by the ten biggest clonotypes.

PBMCs were isolated by Ficoll-Paque density gradient centrifugation. The investigation overall reported the following: Contracting CD4+ clones appeared mostly in the CM and EM memory subsets, whereas CD8+ clones were enriched in EMRA. Only two mild cases were covered in the study, and larger cohorts including severe cases with pre-infection samples were considered necessary. Balanced CD4/CD8 phenotypes were observed for clones contracting from day 15 to 85, whereas a bias towards CD4+ was observed for a second wave of clones expanding from day 15 to 37. SARS-CoV-2 specificity of the second-wave clones peaking on day 37 was not confirmed. Some responding clones were found in pre-infection memory, which suggests that pre-existing cross-reactive memory T cells took part in the SARS-CoV-2 response.

The sequenced material came from PBMCs or a T cell subset sorted from them (not recorded which). The chain joins TRBV5-1 to TRBJ2-1; TRBD1 is a possible D gene, resting on 6 matching bases. This TCR was sampled from a man aged 18 to 29 who had mild COVID-19 (a few samples of this study predate the infection). The sample titles of this study are shuffled in the database, so cell type and time point are left out; the donor was told from shared clones. The CDR3 protein is CASSFRDRNEQFF. The DNA reads as follows: TGCGCCAGCAGCTTCCGTGACAGGAATGAGCAGTTCTTC.